The TCR beta chain described here comes from a study of T cells in Graves' hyperthyroidism and ophthalmopathy. Amplified TCR beta CDR3 regions came from RNA transcripts. Researchers ran a first-round RT-PCR on the TCR CDR3 using the HTBI primer set. TCRdb independently ran MiXCR on the multiplex PCR reads; one entry per CDR3 protein. The data show over 650,000 distinct CDR3 sequences, about 17% seen once. This clonotype was seen a few times. This CDR3 contains 17 residues. V was trimmed by 3 bases and J by 0 bases, leaving 18 bases between them. Germline CDR1 DFQATT, CDR2 SNEGSKA (reference sequence). The sequenced sample consisted of blood. The chain couples TRBV20-1 to TRBJ2-1; D may be TRBD2 (6 bases). This clonotype originated in a man aged 18 to 30 with Graves' hyperthyroidism. The CDR3 DNA is TGCAGTGCTAGTGGTGAGGTCGCGGGAAGCTCCTACAATGAGCAGTTCTTC. Translated: CSASGEVAGSSYNEQFF.